This TCR beta chain originates from a study of shared clonotypes between healthy human individuals. Regarding the study as a whole: The study found about 5% of naive CD4 clonotypes shared across several donors.

The V gene's germline CDR1 is KGHSH and CDR2 LQKENI. V lost 4 bases to trimming and J lost 3 bases, with 12 bases between them. The CDR3 length is 14 residues. As for this clone: What it binds is not known.

This table comes from immunoSEQ multiplex PCR, and its TCRdb copy is limited to in-frame clones, with some not included. This table holds under 1,100,000 clones, under 80% found once. Free of recent acute infections or vaccinations, the donors were healthy HIV-negative adults. This TCR was recovered from a man younger than 35 in good health. Sequenced material: memory CD4+ T cells sorted from blood. The subset was: CD45RA-negative fraction. The V gene is TRBV18, the J gene TRBJ1-2, with D unclear. CDR3 sequence: CASSLGRTDYGYTF. For the CDR3, the DNA is TGTGCCAGCTCACTTGGACGTACTGACTATGGCTACACCTTC. The full variable domain, with the rest looked up from reference TRBV18 and TRBJ1-2, is NAGVMQNPRHLVRRRGQEARLRCSPMKGHSHVYWYRQLPEEGLKFMVYLQKENIIDESGMPKERFSAEFPKEGPSILRIQQVVRGDSAAYFCASSLGRTDYGYTFGSGTRLTVV.